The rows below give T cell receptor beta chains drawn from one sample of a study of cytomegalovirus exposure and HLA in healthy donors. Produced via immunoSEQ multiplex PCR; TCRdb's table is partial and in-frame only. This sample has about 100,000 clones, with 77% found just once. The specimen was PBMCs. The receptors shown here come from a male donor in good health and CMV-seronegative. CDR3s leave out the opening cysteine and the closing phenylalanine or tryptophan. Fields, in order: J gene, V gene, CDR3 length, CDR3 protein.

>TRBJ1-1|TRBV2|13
ASSEAAGPRGEAF
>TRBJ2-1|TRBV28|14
ASSFTGQGAYNEQF
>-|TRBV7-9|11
ASSLVPAYEQY
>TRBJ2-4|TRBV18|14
ASSPPRSLAKNIQY
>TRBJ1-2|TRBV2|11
ASSDYTSYGYT
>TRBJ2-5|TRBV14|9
ASSQMRTQY
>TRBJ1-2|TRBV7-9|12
ASSLVTGDRSYT
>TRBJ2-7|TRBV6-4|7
ASSRNSY
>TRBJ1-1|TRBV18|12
ASSPPKLGREAF
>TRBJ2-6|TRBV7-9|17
ASSFESGSTVSGANVLT
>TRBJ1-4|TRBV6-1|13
ASSDFRTTNEKLF
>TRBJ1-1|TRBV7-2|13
ASSSSPNRREEAF
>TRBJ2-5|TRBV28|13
ASSLPIGGGETQY
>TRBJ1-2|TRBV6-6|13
ASSYSEGAPGGYT
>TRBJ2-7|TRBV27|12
ASSIGQGSYEQY
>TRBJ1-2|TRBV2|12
ASSEASQLPGQT
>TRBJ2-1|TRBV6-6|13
ASSYSGTVYNEQF
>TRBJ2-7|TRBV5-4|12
ASSLGQSPNEQY
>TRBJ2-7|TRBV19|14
ASSAKTKPDGYEQY
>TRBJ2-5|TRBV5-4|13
ASSLRTGIQETQY
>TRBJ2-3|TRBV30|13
AWTYGGGYTDTQY
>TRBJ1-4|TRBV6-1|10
ASRGQGEKLF
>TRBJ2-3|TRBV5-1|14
ASSFGLAGTTDTQY
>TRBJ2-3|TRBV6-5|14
ASSSLRTSVTDTQY
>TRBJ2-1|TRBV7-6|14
ASSAGLAGTYNEQF
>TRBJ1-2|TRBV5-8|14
ASSITGTGEPYGYT
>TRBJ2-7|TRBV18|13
ASSLSPAGREEQY
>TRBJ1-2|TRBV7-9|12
ASSLTGGPGGYT